Listed here are 14 T cell receptor beta chains from one sample, sequenced in a study of CD8 T cells in ankylosing spondylitis (dated by TCRdb to the late 2010s). Broad study findings and their caveats: Blood from ankylosing spondylitis patients appeared to be characterized by a TCR beta motif made up of about 8 highly homologous amino acid variants.

Library prep was done by 5' RACE. Instrument used: Illumina HiSeq 2500. The public reads were run again by TCRdb, first through fastp at Q25 and then through MiXCR, and only productive beta chains were kept. All rows with the same CDR3 protein become a single entry with the most common DNA and genes. This sample is represented by around 440,000 distinct CDR3 sequences; 15% to 20% of them were singletons. Approximately 0.93% of the sample comes from the top ten. No antigen has been assigned to these receptors. Sequenced material: blood, either unsorted or a sorted T cell fraction (not recorded which). The receptors were gathered from a male donor with ankylosing spondylitis.

The table lists this clonotype with a few counts. The CDR3 DNA reads TGTGCCAGCAGCCTCGCCGGGACTCAAAATTCACCCCTCCACTTT. This translates into CASSLAGTQNSPLHF. The rearrangement links TRBV7-9 to TRBJ1-6, with a weak D call TRBD1 (5 bases). V lost 5 bases and J lost 7, with 15 bases in between. Germline V gene data show CDR1 as SEHNR and CDR2 as FQNEAQ (reference sequence). The CDR3 totals 15 residues.

This clonotype was found a few times. The chain carries TRBV20-1 and TRBJ2-7; 7 nucleotides line up with TRBD2. Germline CDR1 reads DFQATT; CDR2 reads SNEGSKA (reference sequence). This CDR3 comprises 14 residues. V shed 3 bases and J 6 bases; nucleotides not matched to a gene: 11. The CDR3 nucleotides read TGCAGTGCTAGGTCTAGCGGACTGGGGGTCGAGCAGTACTTC. Protein: CSARSSGLGVEQYF.

The chain employs TRBV9 and TRBJ2-2, with 9 bases identical to TRBD2. The CDR3 consists of 17 residues. V was clipped by 0 bases and J by 11 bases; unmatched bases: 14. The germline V gene encodes CDR1 SGDLS and CDR2 YYNGEE. Here the CDR3 reads CASSVVGLGGGASELFF. The CDR3 DNA reads as TGTGCCAGCAGCGTAGTCGGGCTCGGCGGGGGGGCGAGCGAGCTGTTTTTT.

In this sample, this clonotype turned up many times. This sequence joins TRBV6-5 and TRBJ2-3, with 8 bases matching TRBD2. Germline CDR1 reads MNHEY; CDR2 reads SVGAGI. V lost 0 bases and J lost 4; bases outside the gene matches: 6. This CDR3 spans 16 amino acids. The CDR3 here is CASSYSMSGGADTQYF. CDR3 nucleotide sequence: TGTGCCAGCAGTTACTCGATGTCGGGGGGGGCAGATACGCAGTATTTT.

This clonotype was counted between two and nine times. The chain combines TRBV7-6 with TRBJ1-6; D is ambiguous. Trimming pared 1 base from V and 10 bases from J, leaving 14 bases between. Germline lookup yields CDR1 SGHVS and CDR2 FNYEAQ. CDR3 length: 15 residues. In nucleotides, the CDR3 is TGTGCCAGCAGCTTAGGGGGTAGGTGGGGATCACCCCTCCACTTT. Translated: CASSLGGRWGSPLHF.

This clonotype was detected many times. DNA for the CDR3: TGCAGTGCTACCCCGGACGTGTCCAATTCCCAGCATTTT. Protein product: CSATPDVSNSQHF. This chain uses TRBV20-1 with TRBJ1-5; D gene unclear. With 4 bases removed from V and 11 bases from J, the gap between germline ends came to 18 bases. Germline V gene lookup returns CDR1 DFQATT and CDR2 SNEGSKA (reference sequence). This CDR3 is built from 13 residues.

The rearrangement links TRBV5-6 to TRBJ2-1; TRBD2 agrees at 7 bases. In germline, CDR1 is SGHDT, CDR2 YYEEEE. The CDR3 runs to 17 residues. Trimming at V came to 0 bases and at J to 7 bases, leaving 13 bases not matched to a gene. CDR3: CASSLVAGALRPNEQFF. CDR3 sequence (DNA): TGTGCCAGCAGCTTGGTGGCGGGAGCCCTCCGACCGAATGAGCAGTTCTTC.

The J gene is TRBJ2-2, the V gene TRBV11-2; a possible D gene is TRBD2 (5 bases). V gave up 1 base and J gave up 5 bases, with 14 bases separating them. The CDR3 is 16 amino acids. Germline V gene sequence: CDR1 SGHAT, CDR2 FQNNGV. CDR3: CASSLVGMGRTGELFF. CDR3 nucleotide sequence: TGTGCCAGCAGCTTAGTTGGTATGGGGAGAACCGGGGAGCTGTTTTTT. The variable domain in full, completed from reference TRBV11-2 and TRBJ2-2, reads EAGVAQSPRYKIIEKRQSVAFWCNPISGHATLYWYQQILGQGPKLLIQFQNNGVVDDSQLPKDRFSAERLKGVDSTLKIQPAKLEDSAVYLCASSLVGMGRTGELFFGEGSRLTVL.

The chain couples TRBV7-2 to TRBJ2-7, with TRBD1 matching 8 bases. The CDR3 runs to 13 residues. V was clipped by 3 bases and J by 4 bases; unmatched bases: 2. CDR1 and CDR2 from the germline V gene are SGHTA and FQGNSA. The CDR3 coding sequence is TGTGCCAGCAGCTTGACAGGGGAATACGAGCAGTACTTC. Its protein product is CASSLTGEYEQYF.

This chain uses TRBV7-7 with TRBJ2-5, with D perhaps matching TRBD2 (5 bases). The CDR3 covers 12 residues. Germline V gives CDR1 SSHAT, CDR2 FNYEAQ (reference sequence). CDR3: CASAKIQETQYF. CDR3 sequence (DNA): TGTGCTAGCGCCAAGATCCAAGAGACCCAGTACTTC.

The table lists this clonotype with a few counts. The chain joins TRBV18 to TRBJ1-1, with D possibly TRBD1 on 6 matching bases. Deletions cut 6 bases from V and 7 bases from J, with 21 bases between. Germline lookup yields CDR1 KGHSH and CDR2 LQKENI. The CDR3 contains 15 residues. The CDR3 region has the DNA TGTGCCAGCTCCCGAGGACAGCCCTCGGGCAGTGAAGCTTTCTTT. Encoded protein: CASSRGQPSGSEAFF.

This clonotype was observed a handful of times. V and J are TRBV27 and TRBJ2-7, with unresolved D. Trimming stripped 6 bases from V and 0 bases from J, with 15 bases between. This CDR3 comprises 15 residues. Germline CDR1 reads MNHEY; CDR2 reads SMNVEV (reference sequence). The CDR3 reads CASSPALGFSYEQYF. CDR3 bases: TGTGCCAGCAGCCCGGCCTTGGGCTTCTCCTACGAGCAGTACTTC.

This clonotype was seen a few times. This chain uses TRBV11-1 with TRBJ2-1; 9 nucleotides match TRBD2. The V gene end was trimmed by 6 bases and the J gene end by 0 bases; junction bases not matched to a gene: 9. CDR1 is SGHAT, CDR2 FQDESV, per germline (reference sequence). There are 17 residues in the CDR3. The CDR3 DNA is TGTGCCAGCAGTTACCGAGGCGGGGGGGTCTCCTACAATGAGCAGTTCTTC. It specifies CASSYRGGGVSYNEQFF. The entire variable domain, with the rest obtained from reference TRBV11-1 and TRBJ2-1, is as follows: EAEVAQSPRYKITEKSQAVAFWCDPISGHATLYWYRQILGQGPELLVQFQDESVVDDSQLPKDRFSAERLKGVDSTLKIQPAELGDSAMYLCASSYRGGGVSYNEQFFGPGTRLTVL.

The J gene is TRBJ2-3, the V gene TRBV3-1; TRBD1 agrees at 10 bases. The ends lost 5 bases at V and 6 bases at J; junction bases unmatched: 8. This CDR3 has 15 residues. Germline assignment: CDR1 LGHDT and CDR2 YNNKEL (reference sequence). DNA for the CDR3: TGTGCCAGCAGCATCCGGGACAGGGGCGGCGATACGCAGTATTTT. This encodes CASSIRDRGGDTQYF.